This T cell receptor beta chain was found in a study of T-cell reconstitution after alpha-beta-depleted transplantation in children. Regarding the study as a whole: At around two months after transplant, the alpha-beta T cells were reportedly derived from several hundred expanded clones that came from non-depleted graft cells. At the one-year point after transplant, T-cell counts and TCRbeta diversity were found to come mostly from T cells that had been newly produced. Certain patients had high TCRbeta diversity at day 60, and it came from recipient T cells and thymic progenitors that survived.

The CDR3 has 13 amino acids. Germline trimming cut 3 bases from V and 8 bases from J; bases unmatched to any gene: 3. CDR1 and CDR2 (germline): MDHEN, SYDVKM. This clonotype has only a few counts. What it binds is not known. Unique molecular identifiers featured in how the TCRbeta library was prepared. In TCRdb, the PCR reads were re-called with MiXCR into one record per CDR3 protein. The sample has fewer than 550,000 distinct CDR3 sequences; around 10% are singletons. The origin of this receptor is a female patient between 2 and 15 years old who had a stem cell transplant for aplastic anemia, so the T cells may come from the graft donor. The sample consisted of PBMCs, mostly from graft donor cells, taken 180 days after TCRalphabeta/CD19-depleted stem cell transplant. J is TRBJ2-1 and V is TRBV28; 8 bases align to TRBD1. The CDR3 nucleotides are TGTGCCAGCAGTTTTTCAGGGGGCGATGAGCAGTTCTTC. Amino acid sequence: CASSFSGGDEQFF.